The entry below gives a single T cell receptor (beta chain) sequence along with its context. This clonotype was counted between two and nine times. The antigen it recognizes is unknown. There are no base qualities to consult, and no much larger clone falls within one base. Profiling of TCR beta VDJ combinations and CDR3 sequences used genomic DNA as the template. An Illumina HiSeq 2000 was the platform used for TCR repertoire sequencing. Regarding the original processing steps: TRBV/TRBJ rearrangement plots, CDR3 size and DJ length profiles, and Simpson's diversity index were used to evaluate the repertoires. The most abundant DNA sequence in the deep sequencing data was taken as the immunodominant clone. CDR3 amino acid sequences were screened for sharing across subjects and compared with published repertoires and the VDJdb database. The raw public reads went through TCRdb reprocessing: fastp at Q25, MiXCR clone calling, in-frame beta chains kept. Each CDR3 protein appears once, grouped with its most common genes and DNA. The V and J calls reflect TCRdb's pipeline rather than the authors' work. Counted in this sample were more than 250,000 distinct CDR3 sequences; 50% to 70% of them appeared once. The top ten constitute roughly 8% of the sample.

This specimen belongs to a study of CD8+CD57+ T cells in acquired aplastic anemia listed by TCRdb under 2018. At the level of the whole study: A mean of approximately 3 ug of DNA, ranging from roughly 0.19 to 27.4 ug, was extracted from sorted CD4+ and CD8+ cells. The full study reports these points: Although 25 to 30 CD8+ CDR3 sequences were shared by patients and controls, these sequences appeared highly expressed in patients and within the immunodominant clones of patients. No significant difference in CD8+ Simpson's diversity was found between patients and healthy controls (P=0.060).

The study deep-sequenced TCR repertoires of sorted CD4+ and CD8+ blood T cells from severe aplastic anemia patients and healthy subjects. Ficoll-Paque density gradient centrifugation was used to isolate peripheral blood mononuclear cells. Before DNA extraction, CD4+ and CD8+ T cells were sorted with FACS or magnetic beads. From the germline V gene, CDR1 is SGHRS and CDR2 is YFSETQ. The CDR3 starts with the cysteine, ends with the phenylalanine, and has 14 residues. The sequence is cut down to CDR3 DNA, 42 bases in frame from base 1. V is clipped by 1 base and J by 3 bases, and the sequence between their germline boundaries is 11 bases long.

Sequences were obtained from sorted CD4+, CD8+, or CD8+CD57+ T cells (not recorded which) from PBMCs. The chain employs TRBV5-1 and TRBJ2-7; too little of a D gene remains to name it. The receptor was derived from a human donor with severe aplastic anemia or a healthy control (not recorded which). The DNA sequence is given as TGCGCCAGCAGCTTGCCCCCGTTGAGCTACGAGCAGTACTTC. It translates to CASSLPPLSYEQYF.